Listed here are 25 T cell receptor beta chains from one sample, sequenced in a study of blood T cell repertoires in COVID-19. TCRdb keeps only in-frame clones here, not all; method: immunoSEQ multiplex PCR. This table has fewer than 350,000 clones, around 87% appearing once. Source material: peripheral blood. The receptors were sampled from a woman between 45 and 65 years old who had recovered from COVID-19.

This clone came up a few times. J is TRBJ2-3 and V is TRBV27, with D perhaps TRBD1 (6 bases). CDR1 is MNHEY and CDR2 is SMNVEV in the germline V gene (reference sequence). Trimming stripped 1 base from V and 2 bases from J, with 10 bases between. The CDR3 covers 15 residues. DNA of the CDR3: TGTGCCAGCAGTTTATGCAGGGGCATCACAGATACGCAGTATTTT. Its translation: CASSLCRGITDTQYF.

The CDR3 DNA sequence: TGTGCCAGCAGTTCACCAAGACAAAGACAGGGGTTCGGAACTGAAGCTTTCTTT. Translated, it gives CASSSPRQRQGFGTEAFF. J is TRBJ1-1 and V is TRBV28, with 8 bases that match TRBD1. Trimming took 4 bases from V and 5 from J; bases not matched to a gene: 18. The CDR3 consists of 18 residues. Germline V gene sequence: CDR1 MDHEN, CDR2 SYDVKM.

This chain connects TRBV9 to TRBJ2-3; the match to TRBD1 covers 8 bases. Germline CDR1 reads SGDLS; CDR2 reads YYNGEE. CDR3 length equals 16 residues. With 1 base clipped from V and 6 bases from J, the junction kept 10 bases outside the gene matches. The CDR3 protein is CASSVKDRGPLDTQYF. In nucleotides, the CDR3 is TGTGCCAGCAGCGTAAAAGACAGGGGCCCTCTGGATACGCAGTATTTT. Full variable domain (remainder filled in from reference TRBV9 and TRBJ2-3): DSGVTQTPKHLITATGQRVTLRCSPRSGDLSVYWYQQSLDQGLQFLIQYYNGEERAKGNILERFSAQQFPDLHSELNLSSLELGDSALYFCASSVKDRGPLDTQYFGPGTRLTVL.

This chain connects TRBV11-3 to TRBJ2-7; 7 bases map to TRBD1. CDR1 is SGHNT and CDR2 is YENEEA in the germline V gene. The V gene end was trimmed by 1 base and the J gene end by 2 bases; junction bases not matched to a gene: 5. The CDR3 is 15 residues long. In DNA form, the CDR3 reads TGTGCCAGCAGCTTAGCTGCAGGGGGTACCTACGAGCAGTACTTC. This gives the protein CASSLAAGGTYEQYF.

The chain has TRBV18 and TRBJ2-7; TRBD1 matches at 7 bases. CDR1 is KGHSH, CDR2 LQKENI, per germline. The ends lost 3 bases at V and 5 bases at J; junction bases unmatched: 1. This CDR3 region has 12 residues. In DNA, the CDR3 is TGTGCCAGCTCACCGACAGGGCACGAGCAGTACTTC. It encodes CASSPTGHEQYF.

The chain combines TRBV19 with TRBJ2-1, with 8 nucleotides matching TRBD1. Germline-derived CDR1 and CDR2 are LNHDA and SQIVND (reference sequence). The CDR3 has 17 amino acids. J lost 3 bases, V lost 3 bases, and 10 bases had no gene match. CDR3 region: CASSIREQGVVYNEQFF. CDR3 sequence (DNA): TGTGCCAGTAGTATTCGGGAACAGGGGGTGGTCTACAATGAGCAGTTCTTC. Variable domain in full (rest from reference TRBV19 and TRBJ2-1): DGGITQSPKYLFRKEGQNVTLSCEQNLNHDAMYWYRQDPGQGLRLIYYSQIVNDFQKGDIAEGYSVSREKKESFPLTVTSAQKNPTAFYLCASSIREQGVVYNEQFFGPGTRLTVL.

The chain employs TRBV5-1 and TRBJ2-5, with 7 bases fitting TRBD2. Germline trimming cut 5 bases from V and 7 bases from J; bases unmatched to any gene: 11. The CDR3 is made up of 14 amino acids. Germline CDR1 is SGHRS and CDR2 is YFSETQ. CDR3 sequence reads: CASSQSGGEGTQYF. CDR3 bases: TGCGCCAGCAGTCAGTCGGGAGGAGAGGGGACCCAGTACTTC.

The table lists this clone with a count of one. The CDR3 protein is CAISRAQGEETQYF. The CDR3 nucleotides read TGTGCCATCAGCCGGGCCCAGGGGGAGGAGACCCAGTACTTC. The chain is built from TRBV10-3 and TRBJ2-5; 7 positions match TRBD1. The CDR3 totals 14 residues. Germline assignment: CDR1 ENHRY and CDR2 SYGVKD. Germline trimming cut 6 bases from V and 5 bases from J; bases unmatched to any gene: 9.

The chain employs TRBV11-2 and TRBJ1-3; D might be TRBD1 (5 bases). V dropped 1 base and J dropped 2 bases, with 15 bases sitting between them. Germline loops: CDR1 SGHAT, CDR2 FQNNGV. The CDR3 consists of 17 residues. The CDR3 spells CASSLAVDKTPGNTIYF. Here the CDR3 DNA reads TGTGCCAGCAGCTTAGCCGTGGACAAAACGCCTGGAAACACCATATATTTT. Together with reference TRBV11-2 and TRBJ1-3, the CDR3 gives the full variable domain: EAGVAQSPRYKIIEKRQSVAFWCNPISGHATLYWYQQILGQGPKLLIQFQNNGVVDDSQLPKDRFSAERLKGVDSTLKIQPAKLEDSAVYLCASSLAVDKTPGNTIYFGEGSWLTVV.

The chain couples TRBV5-1 to TRBJ1-1, with TRBD1 matching over 8 bases. The V gene end was trimmed by 4 bases and the J gene end by 5 bases; junction bases not matched to a gene: 10. The CDR3 extends over 15 amino acids. In germline, CDR1 is SGHRS, CDR2 YFSETQ. The DNA of the CDR3 is TGCGCCAGCAGCAAAGGACAGGGAGGGGTTACTGAAGCTTTCTTT. It yields the protein CASSKGQGGVTEAFF.

J is TRBJ1-2 and V is TRBV11-2; D possibly corresponds to TRBD1 (5 bases). CDR1 SGHAT and CDR2 FQNNGV come from the germline V gene. V was trimmed by 5 bases and J by 3 bases, leaving 10 bases between them. The CDR3 has 13 residues. The CDR3 DNA follows: TGTGCCAGCAGCCCAGGAGGGGACTATGGCTACACCTTC. Translated, it gives CASSPGGDYGYTF.

The gene calls are TRBV30 and TRBJ1-1, with 7 bases aligning to TRBD1. The CDR3 sequence is 16 residues long. J was trimmed by 0 bases and V by 0 bases; bases with no gene match: 7. The germline CDR1 and CDR2 sequences are GTSNPN and SVGIG (reference sequence). CDR3 protein: CAWSVFGGQMNTEAFF. Written as DNA, the CDR3 is TGTGCCTGGAGTGTATTCGGGGGACAGATGAACACTGAAGCTTTCTTT.

This chain links TRBV7-6 with TRBJ2-7; unclear D gene. CDR1 SGHVS and CDR2 FNYEAQ come from the germline V gene. V lost 1 base and J lost 3, with 13 bases in between. This CDR3 is 15 amino acids long. CDR3 nucleotide sequence: TGTGCCAGCAGCTTAGGCGACACTGGATTCTACGAGCAGTACTTC. It codes for CASSLGDTGFYEQYF.

The chain links TRBV30 to TRBJ2-4, with 12 nucleotides matching TRBD1. The V gene end was trimmed by 5 bases and the J gene end by 12 bases; junction bases not matched to a gene: 11. In germline, CDR1 is GTSNPN, CDR2 SVGIG (reference sequence). The CDR3 has 14 residues. CDR3 nucleotides: TGTGCCTGGCAAACCGGGACAGGGGGCGCGAGTCAGTACTTC. As protein: CAWQTGTGGASQYF.

The rearrangement joins TRBV10-3 to TRBJ2-6; TRBD1 might be the D (5 bases). CDR1 is ENHRY, CDR2 SYGVKD, per germline. The CDR3 runs 17 residues. Deletions cut 5 bases from V and 0 bases from J, with 14 bases between. Here the CDR3 reads CAISLETVFSGANVLTF. The CDR3 DNA reads TGTGCCATCAGTCTGGAGACAGTATTCTCTGGGGCCAACGTCCTGACTTTC.

The chain has TRBV7-2 and TRBJ1-1; TRBD1 matches 8 bases. In germline, CDR1 is SGHTA, CDR2 FQGNSA. The CDR3 is 14 residues long. With 5 bases clipped from V and 7 bases from J, the junction kept 9 bases outside the gene matches. The CDR3 spells CASSQTGVVGEAFF. The CDR3 nucleotides read TGTGCCAGCAGCCAGACAGGGGTAGTGGGTGAAGCTTTCTTT.

V gene TRBV7-9 combines with J gene TRBJ2-3; D is unclear. CDR3 size: 11 residues. Germline V gives CDR1 SEHNR, CDR2 FQNEAQ (reference sequence). The V and J ends lost 5 bases and 3 bases respectively, with 3 bases between them. The DNA for the CDR3 is TGTGCCAGCAGCCCGACAGATACGCAGTATTTT. This gives the protein CASSPTDTQYF.

The chain is built from TRBV20-1 and TRBJ2-7, with D hard to call. V dropped 6 bases and J dropped 0 bases, with 6 bases sitting between them. The CDR3 has 11 amino acids. Germline CDR1 and CDR2: DFQATT and SNEGSKA (reference sequence). CDR3 protein: CSALSSYEQYF. DNA of the CDR3: TGCAGTGCCCTGAGCTCCTACGAGCAGTACTTC.

The V gene is TRBV5-1, the J gene TRBJ2-2, with TRBD1 matching 8 bases. This CDR3 comprises 15 residues. CDR1 and CDR2 (germline): SGHRS, YFSETQ. Trimming removed 0 bases from V and 6 bases from J; junction bases left unmatched: 4. CDR3 loop: CASSLVQGASGELFF. As DNA, the CDR3 is TGCGCCAGCAGCTTGGTCCAGGGGGCCTCCGGGGAGCTGTTTTTT.

This clone was observed once. V and J are TRBV4-3 and TRBJ2-3; D perhaps matches TRBD2 (5 bases). The germline V and J ends were trimmed by 2 bases and 5 bases, with 8 bases remaining between them. Germline-derived CDR1 and CDR2 are LGHNA and YSLEER. This CDR3 has 13 residues. CDR3 bases: TGCGCCAGCAGCCAACGGGGAATAGATACGCAGTATTTT. This codes for CASSQRGIDTQYF.

The J gene is TRBJ1-5, the V gene TRBV7-2; D might be TRBD1 (6 bases). The CDR3 contains 13 residues. The germline gives CDR1 SGHTA, CDR2 FQGNSA. Trimming took off 3 bases at V and 5 bases at J, with 8 bases between the two ends. CDR3 bases: TGTGCCAGCAGCTTGGACAGATATCAGCCCCAGCATTTT. Residues: CASSLDRYQPQHF.

This sequence joins TRBV5-6 and TRBJ2-2; TRBD1 might be the D (6 bases). Trimming removed 4 bases at V and 2 bases at J, with 15 bases between. The length of the CDR3 is 16 residues. In germline, CDR1 is SGHDT, CDR2 YYEEEE. The DNA of the CDR3 is TGTGCCAGCAGCACCCCGACAGGATTCAACACCGGGGAGCTGTTTTTT. It encodes CASSTPTGFNTGELFF.

CDR3 sequence: CASSLRTGDGYTF. CDR3 DNA sequence: TGTGCCAGCAGCTTAAGAACAGGGGATGGCTACACCTTC. The chain uses TRBV7-9 and TRBJ1-2, with TRBD1 identical over 7 bases. V gave up 2 bases and J gave up 6 bases; unmatched junction bases: 3. This CDR3 is 13 amino acids long. Germline loops: CDR1 SEHNR, CDR2 FQNEAQ (reference sequence).

The rearrangement joins TRBV6-6 to TRBJ1-5; the D gene is possibly TRBD1 (6 bases). The CDR3 is 15 residues long. Germline-derived CDR1 and CDR2 are MNHNY and SVGAGI (reference sequence). The V end lost 4 bases, the J end lost 4 bases, and 14 bases lay between the germline ends. CDR3 region: CASSLDGGINQPQHF. The CDR3 DNA is TGTGCCAGCAGTTTGGATGGGGGCATTAATCAGCCCCAGCATTTT.

This rearrangement joins TRBV6-2 or TRBV6-3 to TRBJ1-1; no firm D call. Germline CDR1 is MNHEY and CDR2 is SVGEGT. Trimming took 4 bases from V and 4 from J, leaving 4 bases between them. CDR3 length: 11 residues. DNA for the CDR3: TGTGCCAGCAGTTTGGCCACTGAAGCTTTCTTT. Protein sequence: CASSLATEAFF.